Here is one TCR beta chain with its context. Authors' data handling: The authors estimated nucleated cell counts from reference gene primer amplification. TCRdb keeps only in-frame clones here, not all; method: immunoSEQ multiplex PCR. The V and J calls and the clone size are those of that table, but D and trimming were determined from the DNA. Of 90,000 or so clones in the sample, around 79% were seen once. The data were taken from a study of blood T cell repertoires in COVID-19. Study in general: Material from acute and convalescent COVID-19 was sourced from the United States, Italy and Spain. T cells, B-cell-depleted T cells, or PBMCs provided the cDNA or gDNA that served as material.

This CDR3 has 14 residues. CDR1 and CDR2 from the germline V gene are SEHNR and FQNEAQ (reference sequence). J was trimmed by 9 bases and V by 5 bases; bases with no gene match: 13. Source material: peripheral blood. V gene TRBV7-9 combines with J gene TRBJ2-7; TRBD1 agrees at 7 bases. This sequence originates from a human donor in a cohort sampled during active COVID-19. The DNA for the CDR3 is TGTGCCAGCAGCCCGTCATTCCAGGGGGTAGGGCAGTACTTC. Its protein product is CASSPSFQGVGQYF.